The rows below give T cell receptor beta chains drawn from one sample of a study of OX40 agonist ivuxolimab in advanced cancers. TCRdb's table, derived via immunoSEQ multiplex PCR, lists solely in-frame clones and lacks some. The sample contains over 55,000 clones, roughly 81% of which appear only once. The sequences come from CD4+ or CD8+ T cells sorted from blood, collected in a trial of the OX40 agonist ivuxolimab. These TCRs come from an adult with an advanced solid tumor such as melanoma, head and neck, liver or kidney cancer. The CDR3 runs from the conserved cysteine through the conserved F or W. The D gene is left open where the match is weak. Size tells how often a clone was seen (once, few, many) or the class of an expanded clone, and some rows leave it out.

CDR3 | DNA | V | size | D | J
CASSQEQFNTEAFF | TGCGCCAGCAGCCAAGAACAGTTTAACACTGAAGCTTTCTTT | TRBV4-3 | - | - | TRBJ1-1
CASNRGQAYEQYF | TGTGCCAGCAATCGAGGACAAGCCTACGAGCAGTACTTC | TRBV6-1 | - | - | TRBJ2-7
CAISAGGAGYGYTF | TGTGCCATCAGCGCGGGGGGAGCCGGCTATGGCTACACCTTC | TRBV10-3 | - | - | TRBJ1-2
CASSLAGQVPETQYF | TGCGCCAGCAGCTTGGCCGGACAGGTACCAGAGACCCAGTACTTC | TRBV5-1 | - | TRBD1 | TRBJ2-5
CASSLGGAGEVETQYF | TGTGCCAGCAGCTTGGGGGGTGCGGGAGAGGTGGAGACCCAGTACTTC | TRBV5-4 | - | TRBD2 | TRBJ2-5
CASSTNQGLSDTQYF | TGTGCCAGCAGCACCAACCAGGGATTGTCCGATACGCAGTATTTT | TRBV9 | few | - | TRBJ2-3
CASSGVTEKLFF | TGTGCCAGCAGTGGGGTAACTGAAAAACTGTTTTTT | TRBV6-1 | once | - | TRBJ1-4
CASSIVYAQPQHF | TGTGCCAGTAGTATTGTCTACGCTCAGCCCCAGCATTTT | TRBV19 | - | - | TRBJ1-5
CASSYSGGQGFYGYTF | TGTGCCAGCAGTTACTCGGGGGGACAGGGTTTCTATGGCTACACCTTC | TRBV6-5 | once | TRBD1 | TRBJ1-2
CASSSRDRGSGNTIYF | TGTGCCAGCAGCTCCCGGGACAGGGGTTCTGGAAACACCATATATTTT | TRBV5-4 | - | TRBD1 | TRBJ1-3
CASSLQLYGGEAFF | TGTGCCAGCAGTTTACAGCTTTATGGTGGAGAAGCTTTCTTT | TRBV27 | - | - | TRBJ1-1
CASSGHPGVGDTGELFF | TGTGCCAGTAGTGGTCATCCAGGGGTCGGGGACACCGGGGAGCTGTTTTTT | TRBV19 | - | - | TRBJ2-2
CASSFGTGPIEQYF | TGTGCCAGCAGTTTCGGGACAGGGCCGATCGAGCAGTACTTC | TRBV6-6 | once | TRBD1 | TRBJ2-7
CASSSGQGGPMNTEAFF | TGCGCCAGCAGCTCGGGACAGGGTGGCCCCATGAACACTGAAGCTTTCTTT | TRBV5-1 | - | TRBD1 | TRBJ1-1
CASSPEGSSGNTIYF | TGTGCCAGCTCACCAGAGGGGAGCTCTGGAAACACCATATATTTT | TRBV18 | - | - | TRBJ1-3
CASSLDAGDYGYTF | TGTGCCAGCAGCTTGGATGCAGGGGACTATGGCTACACCTTC | TRBV5-5 | - | - | TRBJ1-2
CASSLGGVRDEQYF | TGTGCCAGCAGCTTAGGCGGAGTGAGGGACGAGCAGTACTTC | TRBV11-3 | - | - | TRBJ2-7
CSVGLRQGSKAFF | TGCAGCGTTGGCCTGAGGCAGGGGAGTAAAGCTTTCTTT | TRBV29-1 | - | - | TRBJ1-1
CASSLQGSHQPQHF | TGTGCCAGCAGCCTCCAGGGTTCCCATCAGCCCCAGCATTTT | TRBV4-2 | few | - | TRBJ1-5
CASSPQGNNQPQHF | TGTGCCAGCAGCCCCCAGGGAAACAATCAGCCCCAGCATTTT | TRBV5-6 | few | - | TRBJ1-5
CASSSRDRGIEQYF | TGTGCCAGCAGCTCCCGGGACAGGGGAATCGAGCAGTACTTC | TRBV13 | - | TRBD1 | TRBJ2-7
CASSYQGYQETQYF | TGTGCCAGCAGTTACCAGGGTTACCAAGAGACCCAGTACTTC | TRBV7-9 | - | - | TRBJ2-5
CASSPYGGARGYTF | TGCGCCAGCAGCCCCTACGGGGGGGCGAGAGGCTACACCTTC | TRBV5-1 | - | - | TRBJ1-2
CASSGSGEASYEQYF | TGTGCCAGTAGTGGTAGCGGAGAGGCCTCCTACGAGCAGTACTTC | TRBV19 | few | - | TRBJ2-7
CASSQPGTMNTEAFF | TGCGCCAGCAGCCAGCCCGGGACAATGAACACTGAAGCTTTCTTT | TRBV4-1 | - | - | TRBJ1-1
CASSDSAGGGDTQYF | TGTGCCAGCAGTGACTCAGCGGGAGGGGGAGATACGCAGTATTTT | TRBV6-4 | - | TRBD2 | TRBJ2-3
CASSTGTNNEQFF | TGTGCCAGTAGTACCGGGACTAACAATGAGCAGTTCTTC | TRBV19 | - | TRBD2 | TRBJ2-1
CASRYLGQGDGYTF | TGTGCCAGCAGATACCTGGGACAGGGTGATGGCTACACCTTC | TRBV6-5 | few | TRBD1 | TRBJ1-2
CASKNSASYNSPLHF | TGTGCCAGCAAGAACAGTGCGTCCTATAATTCACCCCTCCACTTT | TRBV27 | - | - | TRBJ1-6
CAWSPGREQFF | TGTGCCTGGAGTCCGGGGAGGGAGCAGTTCTTC | TRBV30 | - | - | TRBJ2-1
CASSEDILEKDTEAFF | TGTGCCAGCAGTGAAGATATTCTCGAGAAGGACACTGAAGCTTTCTTT | TRBV6-1 | - | - | TRBJ1-1
CASSSGQHTEAFF | TGTGCCAGCAGTTCGGGACAACACACTGAAGCTTTCTTT | TRBV27 | - | - | TRBJ1-1
CATRVGRRTGELFF | TGCGCCACGCGGGTTGGGAGACGCACCGGGGAGCTGTTTTTT | TRBV10-1 | - | - | TRBJ2-2
CASSLRTSGVQETQYF | TGCGCCAGCAGCTTGAGGACTAGCGGAGTTCAAGAGACCCAGTACTTC | TRBV5-1 | - | TRBD2 | TRBJ2-5
CASSPDRGYANTGELFF | TGTGCCAGCTCACCAGACAGAGGGTACGCGAACACCGGGGAGCTGTTTTTT | TRBV18 | - | - | TRBJ2-2
CASSQVLDRAGNTIYF | TGCGCCAGCAGCCAAGTCCTTGACAGGGCTGGAAACACCATATATTTT | TRBV4-1 | many | TRBD1 | TRBJ1-3
CASSLAGTGGLETQYF | TGTGCCAGCAGCTTAGCCGGGACAGGGGGCTTGGAGACCCAGTACTTC | TRBV7-6 | few | TRBD1 | TRBJ2-5